This T cell receptor (beta chain) was sequenced for a study of T cells in Graves' hyperthyroidism and ophthalmopathy. Exclusion criteria comprised uncontrolled infection, other autoimmune disease, pregnancy or lactation. It was 8.5 to 10 ml of fresh peripheral blood that supplied the PBMCs. Trimming left V 3 bases short and J 8 bases short, with 14 bases between. The CDR3 sequence is 14 residues long. Germline CDR1 reads SGHNT; CDR2 reads YENEEA. Amplification of TCR beta CDR3 regions was performed using RNA transcripts as template. Carried out on the TCR CDR3, a first-round RT-PCR used the HTBI primer set. One entry per CDR3 protein, called by TCRdb with MiXCR from the multiplex PCR reads. This table has 400,000 to 450,000 distinct CDR3 sequences, roughly 14% appearing once. This clonotype has at least ten counts.

Specimen: blood. The sequence derives from a man aged 18-30 years with Graves' ophthalmopathy. The J gene is TRBJ2-1, the V gene TRBV11-3; D remains ambiguous. The CDR3 region is CASSFGPSRDEQFF. CDR3 in DNA: TGTGCCAGCAGCTTCGGACCAAGCCGCGATGAGCAGTTCTTC.